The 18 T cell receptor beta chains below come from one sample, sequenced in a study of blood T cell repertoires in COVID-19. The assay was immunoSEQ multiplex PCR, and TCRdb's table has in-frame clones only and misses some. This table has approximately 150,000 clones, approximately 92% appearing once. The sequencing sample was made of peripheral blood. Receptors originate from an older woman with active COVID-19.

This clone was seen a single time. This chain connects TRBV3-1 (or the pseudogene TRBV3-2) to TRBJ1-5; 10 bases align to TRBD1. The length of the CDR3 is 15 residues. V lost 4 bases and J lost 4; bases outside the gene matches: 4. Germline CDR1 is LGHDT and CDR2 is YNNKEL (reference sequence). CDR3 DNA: TGTGCCAGCAGCCCCGGACAGGGGGGGAATCAGCCCCAGCATTTT. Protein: CASSPGQGGNQPQHF.

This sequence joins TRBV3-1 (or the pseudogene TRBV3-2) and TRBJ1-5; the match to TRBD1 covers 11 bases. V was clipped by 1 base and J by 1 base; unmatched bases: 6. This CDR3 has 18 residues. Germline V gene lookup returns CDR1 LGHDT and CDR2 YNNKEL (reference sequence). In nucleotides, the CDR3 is TGTGCCAGCAGCCAAGCCGGGACAGGGGGGGGGAGCAATCAGCCCCAGCATTTT. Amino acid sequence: CASSQAGTGGGSNQPQHF.

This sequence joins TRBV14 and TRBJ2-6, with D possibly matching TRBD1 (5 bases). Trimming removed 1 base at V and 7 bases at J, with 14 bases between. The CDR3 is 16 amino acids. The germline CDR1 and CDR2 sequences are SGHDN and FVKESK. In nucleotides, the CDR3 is TGTGCCAGCAGCCAAGGGGGCAGGGTTGGAGCCAACGTCCTGACTTTC. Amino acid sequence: CASSQGGRVGANVLTF.

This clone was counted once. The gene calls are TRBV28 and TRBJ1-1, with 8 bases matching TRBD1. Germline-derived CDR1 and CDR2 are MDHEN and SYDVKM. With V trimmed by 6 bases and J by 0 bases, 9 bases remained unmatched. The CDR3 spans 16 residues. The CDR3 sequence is CASRPNRGNMNTEAFF. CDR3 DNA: TGTGCCAGCAGACCTAACAGGGGGAATATGAACACTGAAGCTTTCTTT.

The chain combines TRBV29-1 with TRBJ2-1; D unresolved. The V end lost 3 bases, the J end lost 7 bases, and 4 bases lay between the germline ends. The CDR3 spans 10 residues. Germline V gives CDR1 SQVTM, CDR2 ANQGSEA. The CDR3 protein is CSVESNEQFF. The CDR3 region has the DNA TGCAGCGTTGAGTCTAATGAGCAGTTCTTC.

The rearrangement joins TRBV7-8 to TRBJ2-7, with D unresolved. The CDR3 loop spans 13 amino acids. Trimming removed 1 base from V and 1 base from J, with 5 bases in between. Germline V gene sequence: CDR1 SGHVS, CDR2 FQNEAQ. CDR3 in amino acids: CASSLGPSYEQYF. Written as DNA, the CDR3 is TGTGCCAGCAGCTTAGGGCCTTCCTACGAGCAGTACTTC.

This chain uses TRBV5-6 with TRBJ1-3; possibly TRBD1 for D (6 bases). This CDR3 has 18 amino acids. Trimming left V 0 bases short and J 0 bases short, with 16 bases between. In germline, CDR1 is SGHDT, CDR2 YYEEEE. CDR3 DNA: TGTGCCAGCAGCTTGGTGGGGTCAGGGGTCCACTCTGGAAACACCATATATTTT. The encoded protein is CASSLVGSGVHSGNTIYF.

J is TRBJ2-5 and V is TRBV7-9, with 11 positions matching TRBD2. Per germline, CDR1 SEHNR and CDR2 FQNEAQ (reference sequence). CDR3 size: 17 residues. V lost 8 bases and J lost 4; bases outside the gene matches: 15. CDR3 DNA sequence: TGTGCCAGCCGCGACGGCACTAGCGGGAGAGAACGAGAGACCCAGTACTTC. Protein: CASRDGTSGRERETQYF.

The CDR3 is CASSLGQQGSEAFF. The CDR3 DNA follows: TGCGCCAGCAGCTTGGGGCAACAGGGCTCTGAAGCTTTCTTT. V is TRBV5-1 and J is TRBJ1-1, with a possible D match to TRBD1 (6 bases). The CDR3 loop spans 14 amino acids. With 0 bases removed from V and 6 bases from J, the gap between germline ends came to 12 bases. Per the germline V gene, CDR1 is SGHRS and CDR2 is YFSETQ.

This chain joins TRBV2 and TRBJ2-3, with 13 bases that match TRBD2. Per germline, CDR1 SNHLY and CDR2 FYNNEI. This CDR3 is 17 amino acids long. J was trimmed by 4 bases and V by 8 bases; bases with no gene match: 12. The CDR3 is CASLGEPGLAGPDTQYF. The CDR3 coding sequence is TGTGCCAGCTTGGGGGAACCGGGACTAGCGGGACCAGATACGCAGTATTTT.

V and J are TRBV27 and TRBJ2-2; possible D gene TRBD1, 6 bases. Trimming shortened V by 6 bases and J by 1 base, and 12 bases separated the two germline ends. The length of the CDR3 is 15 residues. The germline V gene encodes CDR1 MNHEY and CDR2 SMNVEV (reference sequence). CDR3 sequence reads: CASRAWGQNTGELFF. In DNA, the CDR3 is TGTGCCAGCAGAGCTTGGGGGCAGAACACCGGGGAGCTGTTTTTT.

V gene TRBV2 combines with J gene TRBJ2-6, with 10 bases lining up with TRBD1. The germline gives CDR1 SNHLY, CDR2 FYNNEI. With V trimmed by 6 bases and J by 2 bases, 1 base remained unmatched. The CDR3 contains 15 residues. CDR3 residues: CASSGQGAGANVLTF. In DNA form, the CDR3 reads TGTGCCAGCAGCGGACAGGGGGCTGGGGCCAACGTCCTGACTTTC.

The DNA of the CDR3 is TGTGCCAGCAGGTCTACTAGCGGGGGGACCTACGAGCAGTACTTC. This translates into CASRSTSGGTYEQYF. The chain uses TRBV11-2 and TRBJ2-7; TRBD2 agrees at 12 bases. CDR3 length: 15 amino acids. The V gene end was trimmed by 6 bases and the J gene end by 2 bases; junction bases not matched to a gene: 5. The germline gives CDR1 SGHAT, CDR2 FQNNGV.

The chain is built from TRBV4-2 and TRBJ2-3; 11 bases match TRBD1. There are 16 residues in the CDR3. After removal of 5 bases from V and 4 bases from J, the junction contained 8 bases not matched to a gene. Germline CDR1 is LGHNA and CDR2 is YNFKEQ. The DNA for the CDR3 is TGTGCCAGCAGCGACGGACAGGGGGCAATAGCAGATACGCAGTATTTT. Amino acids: CASSDGQGAIADTQYF.

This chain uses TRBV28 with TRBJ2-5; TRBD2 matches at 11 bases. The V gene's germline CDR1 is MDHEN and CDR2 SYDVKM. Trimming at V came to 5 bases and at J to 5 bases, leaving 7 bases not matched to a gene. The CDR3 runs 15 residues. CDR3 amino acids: CASSPLAGDRETQYF. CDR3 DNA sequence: TGTGCCAGCAGTCCACTAGCGGGAGATCGGGAGACCCAGTACTTC.

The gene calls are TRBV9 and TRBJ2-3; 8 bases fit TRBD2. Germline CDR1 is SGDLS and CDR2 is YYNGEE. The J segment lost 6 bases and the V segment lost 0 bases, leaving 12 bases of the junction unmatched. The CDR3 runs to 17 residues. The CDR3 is CASSVDGRTGGVDTQYF. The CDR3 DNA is TGTGCCAGCAGCGTAGATGGGCGTACGGGAGGGGTTGATACGCAGTATTTT.

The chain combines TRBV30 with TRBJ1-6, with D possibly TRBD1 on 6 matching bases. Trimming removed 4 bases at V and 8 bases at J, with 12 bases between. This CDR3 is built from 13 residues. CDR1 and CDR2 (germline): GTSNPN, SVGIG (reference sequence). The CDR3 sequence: CAWNEQGYSPLHF. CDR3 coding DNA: TGTGCCTGGAACGAACAGGGCTATTCACCCCTCCACTTT.

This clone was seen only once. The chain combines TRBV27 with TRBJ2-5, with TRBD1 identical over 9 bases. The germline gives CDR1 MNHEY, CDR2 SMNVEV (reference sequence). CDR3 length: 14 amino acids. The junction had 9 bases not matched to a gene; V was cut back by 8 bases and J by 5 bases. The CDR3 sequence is CASRGQGRGETQYF. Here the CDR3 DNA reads TGTGCCAGCCGAGGACAGGGGCGTGGGGAGACCCAGTACTTC.